The 21 T cell receptor beta chains reported below all come from one sample, sequenced in a study of OX40 agonist ivuxolimab in advanced cancers. Receptors were amplified or captured by the immunoSEQ multiplex PCR assay. This is the immuneACCESS table as TCRdb keeps it, with only in-frame sequences that have V and J called. A part of the clones is gone; compared with another copy, unresolved V genes explain less than half, and the rest is unexplained. Across this sample there are about 18,000 clones, with approximately 74% seen only once. The ten largest clones represent 20% to 30% of the sample. This specimen consisted of CD4+ or CD8+ T cells sorted from blood, obtained in a trial of the OX40 agonist ivuxolimab. The receptor set was obtained from an adult with an advanced solid tumor such as melanoma, head and neck, liver or kidney cancer.

V is TRBV5-8 and J is TRBJ2-5; a weak D match, TRBD1 (5 bases). There are 14 residues in the CDR3. Germline assignment: CDR1 SGHTS and CDR2 YDEGEE. The V end lost 0 bases, the J end lost 5 bases, and 11 bases lay between the germline ends. This CDR3 is CASSLVAGAETQYF. CDR3 coding DNA: TGTGCCAGCAGCTTGGTCGCTGGGGCTGAGACCCAGTACTTC.

The chain joins TRBV4-1 to TRBJ2-7; 11 nucleotides agree with TRBD2. Trimming at V came to 4 bases and at J to 0 bases, leaving 14 bases not matched to a gene. Germline-derived CDR1 and CDR2 are MGHRA and YSYEKL. The CDR3 totals 19 residues. CDR3 sequence: CASSPPGLADPNRSYEQYF. The CDR3 nucleotides read TGCGCCAGCAGCCCCCCGGGACTAGCGGATCCTAATCGCTCCTACGAGCAGTACTTC.

This chain joins TRBV6-5 and TRBJ2-2; D is perhaps TRBD2 (6 bases). This CDR3 comprises 15 residues. Germline CDR1 reads MNHEY; CDR2 reads SVGAGI. V shed 4 bases and J shed 7 bases, with 16 bases lying between them. CDR3 sequence reads: CASSSVLNGGGELFF. The CDR3 region has the DNA TGTGCCAGCAGTTCCGTCCTCAACGGGGGCGGGGAGCTGTTTTTT.

The V and J genes are TRBV5-6 and TRBJ1-2, with D unresolved. CDR1 is SGHDT and CDR2 is YYEEEE in the germline V gene. The CDR3 runs 15 residues. V shed 2 bases and J shed 1 base, with 12 bases lying between them. The CDR3 loop reads CASSLDWELNYGYTF. Written as DNA, the CDR3 is TGTGCCAGCAGCTTAGACTGGGAACTTAACTATGGCTACACCTTC.

The chain recombines TRBV5-6 with TRBJ2-5, with D possibly being TRBD2 (5 bases). Germline-derived CDR1 and CDR2 are SGHDT and YYEEEE. The CDR3 has 15 amino acids. V was pared by 2 bases and J by 2 bases, with 13 bases between. CDR3 bases: TGTGCCAGCAGCTTCGGCGGGTTTGGTCAAGAGACCCAGTACTTC. Protein product: CASSFGGFGQETQYF.

The chain uses TRBV30 and TRBJ2-1; D might be TRBD2 (5 bases). Germline lookup yields CDR1 GTSNPN and CDR2 SVGIG (reference sequence). This CDR3 has 16 residues. V lost 3 bases to trimming and J lost 1 base, with 16 bases between them. This CDR3 reads CAWRDPSRESYNEQFF. DNA of the CDR3: TGTGCCTGGAGAGACCCCTCGAGGGAGTCCTACAATGAGCAGTTCTTC.

V gene TRBV6-6 combines with J gene TRBJ2-5; possibly TRBD2 for D (5 bases). Germline CDR1 is MNHNY and CDR2 is SVGAGI (reference sequence). The CDR3 length is 11 residues. V gave up 7 bases and J gave up 7 bases, with 10 bases separating them. CDR3 sequence reads: CASISRGTQYF. Written as DNA, the CDR3 is TGTGCCAGCATTTCACGGGGGACCCAGTACTTC.

The chain uses TRBV7-8 and TRBJ2-3; TRBD2 is a possible D gene (6 bases). V lost 4 bases to trimming and J lost 1 base, with 12 bases between them. Germline V CDR1 and CDR2: SGHVS, FQNEAQ. The CDR3 has 15 residues. This CDR3 reads CASSSITGGTDTQYF. CDR3 bases: TGTGCCAGCAGCTCTATAACGGGGGGCACAGATACGCAGTATTTT. The variable domain in full, completed from reference TRBV7-8 and TRBJ2-3, reads GAGVSQSPRYKVAKRGQDVALRCDPISGHVSLFWYQQALGQGPEFLTYFQNEAQLDKSGLPSDRFFAERPEGSVSTLKIQRTQQEDSAVYLCASSSITGGTDTQYFGPGTRLTVL.

CDR3 residues: CASSPIPPGSEGPVNQYF. Here the CDR3 DNA reads TGTGCCAGCAGTCCTATCCCACCGGGCAGTGAGGGACCCGTGAATCAGTACTTC. The chain links TRBV28 to TRBJ2-4; perhaps D is TRBD1 or TRBD2 (5 bases each). The V gene lost 5 bases and the J gene lost 12 bases, with 32 bases spanning the gap. The CDR3 totals 18 residues. Germline values: CDR1 MDHEN, CDR2 SYDVKM.

This clone was picked up a small number of times. The CDR3 loop reads CASSPTGGWGYGYTF. The CDR3 DNA sequence: TGTGCCAGCAGCCCCACAGGGGGCTGGGGCTATGGCTACACCTTC. The chain links TRBV7-6 to TRBJ1-2, with 9 bases fitting TRBD1. Looked up from germline, CDR1 is SGHVS and CDR2 is FNYEAQ. V was pared by 5 bases and J by 4 bases, with 8 bases of the junction left unmatched. The CDR3 consists of 15 residues.

This chain uses TRBV28 with TRBJ1-1, with TRBD1 as a possible D gene (6 bases). There are 14 residues in the CDR3. Germline CDR1 and CDR2: MDHEN and SYDVKM. The V gene lost 3 bases and the J gene lost 7 bases, with 15 bases spanning the gap. The chain's CDR3 is CASSFPPQGLEAFF. The CDR3 nucleotides are TGTGCCAGCAGTTTCCCGCCTCAGGGGCTTGAAGCTTTCTTT.

This clone was counted once. The germline gene is not matched at one end of the junction; a read error may be the cause. The genes are TRBV7-9 and TRBJ2-1; D is possibly TRBD1 or TRBD2 (5 bases each). From germline, CDR1 is SEHNR and CDR2 FQNEAQ (reference sequence). The CDR3 spans 13 residues. This CDR3 is CASSLKFGTLGVF. The CDR3 DNA reads as TGTGCCAGCAGCTTAAAATTTGGGACGCTGGGGGTCTTC.

V and J are TRBV4-3 and TRBJ1-6; D is ambiguous. V was trimmed by 0 bases and J by 5 bases, leaving 8 bases between them. From germline, CDR1 is LGHNA and CDR2 YSLEER. The CDR3 sequence is 15 residues long. The CDR3: CASSQDLGNNSPLHF. DNA of the CDR3: TGCGCCAGCAGCCAAGATTTGGGCAATAATTCACCCCTCCACTTT.

The rearrangement links TRBV4-1 to TRBJ2-5; D possibly corresponds to TRBD1 (6 bases). The germline V gene encodes CDR1 MGHRA and CDR2 YSYEKL. Trimming removed 0 bases from V and 5 bases from J, with 13 bases in between. This CDR3 has 15 amino acids. The CDR3 sequence: CASSQENRVWETQYF. DNA for the CDR3: TGCGCCAGCAGCCAAGAAAACAGGGTGTGGGAGACCCAGTACTTC.

V gene TRBV28 combines with J gene TRBJ2-7, with D maybe TRBD2 (5 bases). The V end was cut by 6 bases, the J end by 0 bases, with 15 bases between. The germline V gene has CDR1 MDHEN and CDR2 SYDVKM. The CDR3 runs to 15 residues. This CDR3 reads CASSLSGGPSYEQYF. The CDR3 DNA sequence: TGTGCCAGCAGCCTAAGCGGAGGACCCTCCTACGAGCAGTACTTC.

In its sample, this clone was seen once. The chain carries TRBV7-9 and TRBJ2-5; possible D gene TRBD2, 6 bases. Trimming left V 0 bases short and J 2 bases short, with 7 bases between. The CDR3 spans 14 residues. The germline gives CDR1 SEHNR, CDR2 FQNEAQ (reference sequence). CDR3: CASSLASGQETQYF. CDR3 coding DNA: TGTGCCAGCAGCTTAGCCAGCGGGCAAGAGACCCAGTACTTC.

The chain employs TRBV12-5 and TRBJ2-3, with D possibly called TRBD1 or TRBD2 (5 bases each). The length of the CDR3 is 15 residues. The ends were cut back, 5 bases at V and 0 bases at J, with 12 bases in the middle. The germline CDR1 and CDR2 sequences are LGHNT and FRNRAP. CDR3 sequence reads: CASGPGRTSTDTQYF. The CDR3 DNA follows: TGTGCTAGTGGTCCGGGACGGACGAGCACAGATACGCAGTATTTT. The full variable domain, with the rest looked up from reference TRBV12-5 and TRBJ2-3, is DARVTQTPRHKVTEMGQEVTMRCQPILGHNTVFWYRQTMMQGLELLAYFRNRAPLDDSGMPKDRFSAEMPDATLATLKIQPSEPRDSAVYFCASGPGRTSTDTQYFGPGTRLTVL.

This rearrangement joins TRBV5-4 to TRBJ2-1; 9 nucleotides align to TRBD1. The CDR3 is made up of 16 amino acids. CDR1 and CDR2 (germline): SGHNT, YYREEE (reference sequence). V lost 5 bases and J lost 8; bases outside the gene matches: 14. The CDR3 reads CASSLLPRQGGYEQFF. CDR3 DNA: TGTGCCAGCAGTTTGCTTCCGAGACAGGGGGGGTATGAGCAGTTCTTC.

This clone was found a few times. The chain employs TRBV15 and TRBJ2-5, with D unresolved. The CDR3 covers 13 residues. V gave up 3 bases and J gave up 5 bases, with 10 bases separating them. Per the germline V gene, CDR1 is LNHNV and CDR2 is YYDKDF (reference sequence). Here the CDR3 DNA reads TGTGCCACCAGCAGTACGGCTGGGGAGACCCAGTACTTC. This sequence encodes CATSSTAGETQYF.

The chain combines TRBV5-5 with TRBJ2-5; D perhaps matches TRBD1 (6 bases). The J call may be in error: the DNA end matches TRBJ2-7 better. Germline loops: CDR1 SGHKS, CDR2 YYEKEE (reference sequence). This CDR3 region has 13 residues. The CDR3 loop is CASSQGIPYEQYF. The CDR3 DNA is TGTGCCAGCAGCCAGGGGATTCCCTACGAGCAGTACTTC.

The V and J genes are TRBV28 and TRBJ2-5; the match to TRBD1 covers 7 bases. This CDR3 region has 16 residues. Looked up from germline, CDR1 is MDHEN and CDR2 is SYDVKM. V lost 5 bases and J lost 1; bases outside the gene matches: 10. The CDR3 here is CASSTHEQGFQETQYF. The CDR3 coding sequence is TGTGCCAGCAGTACCCATGAACAGGGGTTCCAAGAGACCCAGTACTTC.